The entry below describes one TCR beta chain. The antigen is unknown. Method: immunoSEQ multiplex PCR; TCRdb's copy keeps in-frame clones and lacks some. The sample includes over 65,000 clones, 91% of them seen just once. The record originates from a study of graft-versus-host responses after intestinal transplantation. The CDR3 sequence is 16 residues long. Trimming cost V 2 bases and J 1 base; bases outside gene matches: 4. From germline, CDR1 is SGHNT and CDR2 YENEEA. The TCR comes from a human donor who received an intestinal transplant. The chain is built from TRBV11-3 and TRBJ2-1; TRBD2 aligns across 8 bases. This material consisted of unstimulated CD4+ T cells sorted from spleen or lymph node cells, taken before intestinal transplant. CDR3 in DNA: TGTGCCAGCAGCTTACGCGCTAGCGGGTCCTACAATGAGCAGTTCTTC. Translated, it gives CASSLRASGSYNEQFF.